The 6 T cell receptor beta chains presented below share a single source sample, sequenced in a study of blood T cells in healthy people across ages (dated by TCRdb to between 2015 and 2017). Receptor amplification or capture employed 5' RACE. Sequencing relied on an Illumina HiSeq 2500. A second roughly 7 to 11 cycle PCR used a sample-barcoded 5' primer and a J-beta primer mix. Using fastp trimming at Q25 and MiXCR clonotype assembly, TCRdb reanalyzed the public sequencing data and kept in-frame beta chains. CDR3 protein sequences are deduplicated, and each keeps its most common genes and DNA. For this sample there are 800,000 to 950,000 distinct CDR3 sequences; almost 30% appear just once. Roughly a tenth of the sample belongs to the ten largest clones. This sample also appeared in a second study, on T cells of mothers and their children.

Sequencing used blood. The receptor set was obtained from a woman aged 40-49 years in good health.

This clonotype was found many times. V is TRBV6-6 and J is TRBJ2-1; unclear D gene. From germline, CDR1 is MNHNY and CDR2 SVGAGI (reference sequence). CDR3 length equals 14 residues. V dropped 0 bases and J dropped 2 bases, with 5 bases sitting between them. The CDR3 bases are TGTGCCAGCAGTTACTCAGGCACCTACAATGAGCAGTTCTTC. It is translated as CASSYSGTYNEQFF.

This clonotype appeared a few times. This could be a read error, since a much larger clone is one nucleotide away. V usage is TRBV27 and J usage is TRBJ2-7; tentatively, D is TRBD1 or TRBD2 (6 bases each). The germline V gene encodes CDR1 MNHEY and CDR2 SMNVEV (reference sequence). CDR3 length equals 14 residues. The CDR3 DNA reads TGTGCCAACAGTGACGGGGGCTCTTCCTACGAGCAGTACTTC. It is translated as CANSDGGSSYEQYF.

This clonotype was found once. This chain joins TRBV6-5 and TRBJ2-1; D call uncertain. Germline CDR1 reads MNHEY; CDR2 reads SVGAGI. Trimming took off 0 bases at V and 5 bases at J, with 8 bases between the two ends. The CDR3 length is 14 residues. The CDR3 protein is CASSYSDANNEQFF. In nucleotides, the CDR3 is TGTGCCAGCAGTTACTCGGACGCAAACAATGAGCAGTTCTTC.

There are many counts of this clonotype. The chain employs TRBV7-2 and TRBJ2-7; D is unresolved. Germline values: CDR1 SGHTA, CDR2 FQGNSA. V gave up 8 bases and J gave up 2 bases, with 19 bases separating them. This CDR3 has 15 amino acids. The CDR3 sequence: CASSRLTLPPYEQYF. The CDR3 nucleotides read TGTGCCAGCTCTCGATTGACATTACCCCCCTACGAGCAGTACTTC.

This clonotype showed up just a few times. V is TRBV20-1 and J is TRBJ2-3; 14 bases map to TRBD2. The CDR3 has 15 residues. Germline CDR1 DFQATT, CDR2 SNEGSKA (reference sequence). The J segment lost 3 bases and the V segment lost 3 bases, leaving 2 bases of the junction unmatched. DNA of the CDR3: TGCAGTGCTAGGAGGACTAGCGGGGGGACAGATACGCAGTATTTT. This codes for CSARRTSGGTDTQYF.

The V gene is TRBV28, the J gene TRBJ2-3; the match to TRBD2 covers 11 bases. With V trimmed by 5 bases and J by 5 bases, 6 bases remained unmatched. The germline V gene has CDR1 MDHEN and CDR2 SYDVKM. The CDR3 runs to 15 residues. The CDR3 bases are TGTGCCAGCAGTATTAGCGGGGGGGGCTTAGATACGCAGTATTTT. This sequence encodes CASSISGGGLDTQYF.